This T cell receptor beta chain is from a study of follicular helper T cells after annual influenza vaccination (TCRdb year 2017). In the study overall: Blood was drawn on days 0, 7 and 28 after each seasonal influenza vaccination. Some subjects were followed across successive annual vaccinations spanning the 2013-2014, 2014-2015 and 2015-2016 seasons to study recall of cTfh clones. The 2013-2014 samples were cryopreserved, while the 2015 samples were processed right after collection. One week after vaccination, a second recruited cohort of about eleven subjects (Table S1) displayed a similar ICOS+CD38+ cTfh response. Multi-year samples were obtained from 6 or 7 subjects, with two vaccination seasons covered for a few subjects and three seasons covered for two subjects. Study-wide findings and limitations: Only about 9.5-22% of analyzed cells yielded productive TCRB sequences, so sampling of rare clonotypes was not possible. ICOS+CD38+ cTfh clonality correlated with the frequency of that population, and its change correlated with the change in circulating plasmablast frequency. A recurrent oligoclonal ICOS+CD38+ cTfh response containing tetramer and AIM influenza-specific clonotypes was recalled by successive annual vaccinations. Day 7 ICOS+CD38+ clones were most often found later in ICOS-CD38- cTfh, suggesting that subset may serve as a memory reservoir.

V sheds 8 bases and J sheds 7 bases, leaving 21 bases between their ends. Reading the germline V gene gives CDR1 MDHEN and CDR2 SYDVKM. The CDR3 has 14 amino acids, counting the end cysteine and phenylalanine. The DNA shown is the 42-base CDR3, in frame from base 1. Details on this clone: Its recognized antigen is unknown. No base quality values were provided; no much bigger clone lies one nucleotide off.

This specimen's time point label, per the study, means: 2013-2014 season, 7 days after vaccination. Adults received seasonal inactivated influenza vaccine (Fluvarix), and TCRB sequencing tracked sorted blood CD4 subsets before and after vaccination. To be eligible, subjects had to live in the community and must not have received influenza vaccine in the previous 6 months. Influenza vaccine contraindications, substance abuse, HIV/AIDS, active malignancy, immunomodulatory medication and active illness such as respiratory infection were included among the exclusion criteria. At each time point, about 40 to 100 mL of blood was collected. Circulating Tfh were defined as non-naive CD4+CXCR5+PD-1+ cells, and these cells were sorted into ICOS+CD38+ and ICOS-CD38- fractions. Ficoll-Paque PLUS or SepMate separation was used to isolate PBMC. Before DNA extraction, cell subsets were sorted from PBMC on a BD FACS Aria.

The library was prepared using the immunoSEQ multiplex PCR assay. Adaptive Biotechnologies handled the TCRB amplification, library preparation, sequencing and preliminary bioinformatics at Survey level resolution. TCRB sequencing used multiplex PCR amplification of genomic DNA from sorted cTfh populations. The study's processing was this. Clonality was calculated in R as 1 minus normalized Shannon entropy, and the Gini index was computed with the R package ineq. Overlap score was the summed counts of shared sequences divided by total counts of all sequences in both compared samples. Fisher's exact test, with an assumed theoretical repertoire of 10^7 TCRB sequences, was used to assess the significance of shared clonotypes. Drawn from immuneACCESS, this table holds only the in-frame rearrangements with V and J called that TCRdb kept. Clones are partly lost; checked studies trace under half to an unresolved V gene and leave the rest unexplained. The V and J calls and the clone size are those of that table, but D and trimming were determined from the DNA. The sample data list 720 or so clones, and roughly 65% of these were observed just once. The top ten clonotypes cover 6.9% of the sample.

This receptor was obtained from an adult who received the influenza vaccine. The sample consisted of CXCR5+ CD38+ circulating T follicular helper cells from blood, taken 7 days after influenza vaccination. The cell subset or site tag for this specimen amounts to: circulating Tfh, non-naive CD4+CXCR5+PD-1+ (ICOS+CD38+ or ICOS-CD38-). The chain is encoded by TRBV28 joined to TRBJ2-7; the D gene is possibly TRBD1 or TRBD2, with 5 bases matching each. The CDR3 amino acid sequence is: CASGTAGSKGEQYF. The DNA sequence is as follows: TGTGCCAGCGGGACGGCGGGTTCAAAGGGGGAGCAGTACTTC.